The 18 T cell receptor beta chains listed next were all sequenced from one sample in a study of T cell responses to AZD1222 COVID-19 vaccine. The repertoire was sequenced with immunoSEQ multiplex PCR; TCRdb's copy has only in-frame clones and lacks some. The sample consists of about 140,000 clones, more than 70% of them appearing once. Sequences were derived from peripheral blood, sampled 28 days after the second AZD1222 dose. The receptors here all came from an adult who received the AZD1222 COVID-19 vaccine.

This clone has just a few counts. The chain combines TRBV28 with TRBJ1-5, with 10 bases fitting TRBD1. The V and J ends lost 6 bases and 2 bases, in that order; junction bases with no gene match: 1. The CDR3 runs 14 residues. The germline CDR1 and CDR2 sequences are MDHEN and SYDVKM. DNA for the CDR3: TGTGCCAGCAGAGGGACAGGGGGCAATCAGCCCCAGCATTTT. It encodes CASRGTGGNQPQHF. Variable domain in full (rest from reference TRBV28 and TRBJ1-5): DVKVTQSSRYLVKRTGEKVFLECVQDMDHENMFWYRQDPGLGLRLIYFSYDVKMKEKGDIPEGYSVSREKKERFSLILESASTNQTSMYLCASRGTGGNQPQHFGDGTRLSIL.

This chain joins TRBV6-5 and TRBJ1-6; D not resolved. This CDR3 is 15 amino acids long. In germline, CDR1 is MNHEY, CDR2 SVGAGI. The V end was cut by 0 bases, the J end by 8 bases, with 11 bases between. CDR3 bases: TGTGCCAGCAGTTACTCCCGGACGGCTGATTCACCCCTCCACTTT. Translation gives CASSYSRTADSPLHF.

The CDR3 reads CASSQGFDVTGGGYTF. Here the CDR3 DNA reads TGCGCCAGCAGCCAAGGGTTCGACGTGACAGGGGGAGGCTACACCTTC. The chain links TRBV4-1 to TRBJ1-2, with 9 bases that match TRBD1. V was pared by 1 base and J by 8 bases, with 11 bases of the junction left unmatched. Germline lookup yields CDR1 MGHRA and CDR2 YSYEKL. The CDR3 loop spans 16 amino acids.

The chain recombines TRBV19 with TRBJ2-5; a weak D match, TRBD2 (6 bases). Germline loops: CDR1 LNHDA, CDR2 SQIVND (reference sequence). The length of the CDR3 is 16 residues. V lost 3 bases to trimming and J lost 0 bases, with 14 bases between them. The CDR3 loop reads CASSIGGSEYQETQYF. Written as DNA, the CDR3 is TGTGCCAGTAGTATTGGAGGGTCAGAGTACCAAGAGACCCAGTACTTC.

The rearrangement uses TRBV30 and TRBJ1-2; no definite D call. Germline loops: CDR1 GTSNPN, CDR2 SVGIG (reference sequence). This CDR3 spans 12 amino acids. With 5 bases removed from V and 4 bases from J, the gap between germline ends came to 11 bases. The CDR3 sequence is CAWSRGGYGYTF. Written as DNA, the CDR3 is TGTGCCTGGTCGCGGGGAGGCTATGGCTACACCTTC.

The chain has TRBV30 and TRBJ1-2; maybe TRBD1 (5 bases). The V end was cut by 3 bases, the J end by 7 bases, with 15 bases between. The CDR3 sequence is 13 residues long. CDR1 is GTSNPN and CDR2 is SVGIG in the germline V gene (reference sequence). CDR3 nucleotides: TGTGCCTGGAGCCAGGGTCCAGGTGTTGGCTACACCTTC. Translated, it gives CAWSQGPGVGYTF.

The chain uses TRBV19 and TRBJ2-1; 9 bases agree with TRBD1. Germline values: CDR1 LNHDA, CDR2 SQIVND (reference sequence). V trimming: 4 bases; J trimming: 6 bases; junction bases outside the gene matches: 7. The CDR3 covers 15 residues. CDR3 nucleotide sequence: TGTGCCAGTAGTACCCGGGACAGGGACAGCAATGAGCAGTTCTTC. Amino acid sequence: CASSTRDRDSNEQFF.

CDR3 sequence reads: CASSPQSGTGSNEQFF. CDR3 nucleotides: TGTGCCAGCTCACCACAGTCCGGGACAGGGTCGAATGAGCAGTTCTTC. This sequence joins TRBV18 and TRBJ2-1, with 9 bases lining up with TRBD1. Per germline, CDR1 KGHSH and CDR2 LQKENI. This CDR3 has 16 amino acids. Trimming took 1 base from V and 7 from J; bases not matched to a gene: 8.

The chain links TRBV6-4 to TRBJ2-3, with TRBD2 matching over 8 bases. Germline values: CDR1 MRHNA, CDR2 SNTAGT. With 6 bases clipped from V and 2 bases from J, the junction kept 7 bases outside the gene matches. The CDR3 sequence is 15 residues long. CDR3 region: CASRRAGGLTDTQYF. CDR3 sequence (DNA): TGTGCCAGCAGGCGGGCGGGAGGCCTCACAGATACGCAGTATTTT.

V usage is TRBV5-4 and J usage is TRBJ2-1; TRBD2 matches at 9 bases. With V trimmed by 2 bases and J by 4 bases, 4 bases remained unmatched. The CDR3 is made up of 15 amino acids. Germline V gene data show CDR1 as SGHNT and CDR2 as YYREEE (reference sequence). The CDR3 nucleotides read TGTGCCAGCAGCTTTATAGCGGGGGAGTACAATGAGCAGTTCTTC. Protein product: CASSFIAGEYNEQFF.

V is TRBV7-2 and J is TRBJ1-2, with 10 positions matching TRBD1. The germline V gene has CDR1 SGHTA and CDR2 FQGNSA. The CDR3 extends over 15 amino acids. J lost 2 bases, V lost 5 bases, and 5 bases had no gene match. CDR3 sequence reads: CASSPRQGANYGYTF. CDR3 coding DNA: TGTGCCAGCAGCCCCCGACAGGGGGCCAACTATGGCTACACCTTC. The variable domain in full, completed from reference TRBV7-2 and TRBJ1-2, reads GAGVSQSPSNKVTEKGKDVELRCDPISGHTALYWYRQSLGQGLEFLIYFQGNSAPDKSGLPSDRFSAERTGGSVSTLTIQRTQQEDSAVYLCASSPRQGANYGYTFGSGTRLTVV.

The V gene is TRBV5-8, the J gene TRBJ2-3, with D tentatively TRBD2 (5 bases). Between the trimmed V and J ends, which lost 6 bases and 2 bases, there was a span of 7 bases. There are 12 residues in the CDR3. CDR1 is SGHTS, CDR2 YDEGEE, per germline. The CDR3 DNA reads TGTGCCAGCAACGGGAACACAGATACGCAGTATTTT. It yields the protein CASNGNTDTQYF.

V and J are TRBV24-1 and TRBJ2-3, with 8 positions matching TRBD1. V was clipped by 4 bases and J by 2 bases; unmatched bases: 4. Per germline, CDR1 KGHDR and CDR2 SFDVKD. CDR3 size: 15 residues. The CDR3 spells CATSDRTGITDTQYF. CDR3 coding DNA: TGTGCCACCAGTGACCGGACAGGGATCACAGATACGCAGTATTTT.

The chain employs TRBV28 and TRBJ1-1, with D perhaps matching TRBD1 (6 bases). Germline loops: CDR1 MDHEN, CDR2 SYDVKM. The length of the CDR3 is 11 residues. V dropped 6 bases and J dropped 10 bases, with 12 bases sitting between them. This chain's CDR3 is CASRTTGTAFF. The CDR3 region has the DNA TGTGCCAGCAGAACAACAGGGACAGCTTTCTTT.

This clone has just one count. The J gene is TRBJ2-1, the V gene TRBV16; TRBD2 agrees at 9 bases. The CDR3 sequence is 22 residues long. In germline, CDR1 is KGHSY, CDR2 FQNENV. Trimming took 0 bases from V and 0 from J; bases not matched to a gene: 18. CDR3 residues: CASSQSLRARPGTSSSYNEQFF. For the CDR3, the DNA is TGTGCCAGCAGCCAATCCCTCCGGGCCCGACCCGGGACTAGCAGCTCCTACAATGAGCAGTTCTTC. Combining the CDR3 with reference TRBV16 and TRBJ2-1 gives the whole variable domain GEEVAQTPKHLVRGEGQKAKLYCAPIKGHSYVFWYQQVLKNEFKFLISFQNENVFDETGMPKERFSAKCLPNSPCSLEIQATKLEDSAVYFCASSQSLRARPGTSSSYNEQFFGPGTRLTVL.

For the CDR3, the DNA is TGCGCCAGCAGCTTGGAAAGCAGGGGCCTCTCCTACGAGCAGTACTTC. This codes for CASSLESRGLSYEQYF. This chain connects TRBV5-1 to TRBJ2-7; the D gene is possibly TRBD1 (6 bases). V lost 0 bases to trimming and J lost 0 bases, with 13 bases between them. The CDR3 runs to 16 residues. Germline V gene sequence: CDR1 SGHRS, CDR2 YFSETQ.

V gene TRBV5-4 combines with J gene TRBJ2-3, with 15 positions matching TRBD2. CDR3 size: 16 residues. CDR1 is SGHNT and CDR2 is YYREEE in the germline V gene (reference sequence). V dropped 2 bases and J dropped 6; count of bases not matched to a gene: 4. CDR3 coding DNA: TGTGCCAGCAGCTTTCCGGGACTAGCGGGAGGTGATACGCAGTATTTT. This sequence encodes CASSFPGLAGGDTQYF.

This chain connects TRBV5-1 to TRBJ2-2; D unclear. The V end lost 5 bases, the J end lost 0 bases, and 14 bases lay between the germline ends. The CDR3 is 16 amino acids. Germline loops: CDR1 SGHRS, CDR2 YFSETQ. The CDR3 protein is CASSPSTNANTGELFF. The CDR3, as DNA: TGCGCCAGCAGTCCATCGACAAACGCGAACACCGGGGAGCTGTTTTTT.